What follows are 20 T cell receptor beta chains derived from one specimen sequenced in a study of blood T cell repertoires in COVID-19 (dated by TCRdb to the early 2020s). Library prep was done by the immunoSEQ multiplex PCR assay. TCRdb holds this immuneACCESS table with in-frame rearrangements only. Some clones are missing; in checked studies, unresolved V genes explain under half, and the rest has no known cause. Present in this sample are roughly 230,000 clones, about 88% of which were seen just once. The ten largest account for about 6.9% of the sample. Sequenced: PBMCs or T cells enriched from blood (not recorded which). The source is a woman between 50 and 59 years old who had been exposed to COVID-19.

The rearrangement uses TRBV7-9 and TRBJ1-1; 8 bases are a match to TRBD1. This CDR3 region has 13 residues. Germline V gene data show CDR1 as SEHNR and CDR2 as FQNEAQ (reference sequence). V gave up 4 bases and J gave up 8 bases; unmatched junction bases: 6. Here the CDR3 DNA reads TGTGCCAGCAGCTCGGGGACAGGCCCCGAAGCTTTCTTT. It encodes CASSSGTGPEAFF.

A note on this clone: At one of its ends the junction is not consistent with the germline gene, which may arise from a read error. The genes are TRBV19 and TRBJ1-2; tentatively, D is TRBD1 (5 bases). Germline CDR1 and CDR2: LNHDA and SQIVND (reference sequence). CDR3 length equals 14 residues. In DNA, the CDR3 is TGTGCCAGTAGCCCGGGACTTCGCCTCTCTAGTGTGGACTTC. Translating gives CASSPGLRLSSVDF.

The gene calls are TRBV19 and TRBJ2-1; 9 bases are shared with TRBD2. The CDR3 covers 16 residues. Germline values: CDR1 LNHDA, CDR2 SQIVND (reference sequence). V was clipped by 5 bases and J by 2 bases; unmatched bases: 7. CDR3 in DNA: TGTGCCAGTAGTGCGAGGCGGGGGGGAACCTACAATGAGCAGTTCTTC. Encoded protein: CASSARRGGTYNEQFF. Full variable domain (rest looked up from reference TRBV19 and TRBJ2-1): DGGITQSPKYLFRKEGQNVTLSCEQNLNHDAMYWYRQDPGQGLRLIYYSQIVNDFQKGDIAEGYSVSREKKESFPLTVTSAQKNPTAFYLCASSARRGGTYNEQFFGPGTRLTVL.

This chain connects TRBV28 to TRBJ2-5; TRBD1 matches 9 bases. The junction had 7 bases not matched to a gene; V was cut back by 5 bases and J by 6 bases. Germline V gene data show CDR1 as MDHEN and CDR2 as SYDVKM. The CDR3 is 14 residues long. DNA for the CDR3: TGTGCCAGCAGTATCTCCGGGACAGGGAAGACCCAGTACTTC. It codes for CASSISGTGKTQYF. Looking up the rest from reference TRBV28 and TRBJ2-5 gives the full variable domain: DVKVTQSSRYLVKRTGEKVFLECVQDMDHENMFWYRQDPGLGLRLIYFSYDVKMKEKGDIPEGYSVSREKKERFSLILESASTNQTSMYLCASSISGTGKTQYFGPGTRLLVL.

As regards this clone: The junction departs from the called germline gene at one end, perhaps through a read error. This rearrangement joins TRBV13 to TRBJ1-2; a weak D match, TRBD1 (5 bases). Germline V gives CDR1 PRHDT, CDR2 FYEKMQ (reference sequence). The CDR3 has 12 amino acids. CDR3 nucleotide sequence: TGTGCCAGCAGCCTAGGGACGCGGGTGGAAACCTTC. Protein: CASSLGTRVETF. The variable domain in full, with the rest retrieved from reference TRBV13 and TRBJ1-2, is AAGVIQSPRHLIKEKRETATLKCYPIPRHDTVYWYQQGPGQDPQFLISFYEKMQSDKGSIPDRFSAQQFSDYHSELNMSSLELGDSALYFCASSLGTRVETFGSGTRLTVV.

The CDR3 DNA follows: TGCGCGAGCTCCACAGGAGACCTTAACTATGGCTACACCTTC. This translates into CASSTGDLNYGYTF. This chain uses TRBV5-1 with TRBJ1-2, with a possible D match to TRBD1 (5 bases). The CDR3 has 14 residues. Germline V gene data show CDR1 as SGHRS and CDR2 as YFSETQ.

The rearrangement links TRBV4-3 to TRBJ1-1, with a possible D match to TRBD1 (6 bases). The ends were cut back, 2 bases at V and 4 bases at J, with 20 bases in the middle. The CDR3 is made up of 17 amino acids. Germline V gene sequence: CDR1 LGHNA, CDR2 YSLEER. The CDR3 DNA follows: TGCGCCAGCAGCCAAAATGGGGGACACGGGCGTCCCACTGAAGCTTTCTTT. The encoded protein is CASSQNGGHGRPTEAFF.

V and J are TRBV7-2 and TRBJ1-5; D ambiguous. Germline V CDR1 and CDR2: SGHTA, FQGNSA. This CDR3 spans 13 amino acids. V was shortened by 1 base and J by 4 bases, with 5 bases between the two germline ends. The CDR3: CASSLVVNQPQHF. The DNA of the CDR3 is TGTGCCAGCAGCTTAGTAGTGAATCAGCCCCAGCATTTT.

The chain joins TRBV27 to TRBJ2-7, with 10 nucleotides matching TRBD1. CDR1 is MNHEY and CDR2 is SMNVEV in the germline V gene (reference sequence). Trimming removed 2 bases from V and 2 bases from J; junction bases left unmatched: 3. This CDR3 is built from 15 residues. Here the CDR3 DNA reads TGTGCCAGCAGTTTAGGAGGGACAGGGGCCTACGAGCAGTACTTC. Protein product: CASSLGGTGAYEQYF.

The sample holds a few counts of this clone. The V and J genes are TRBV5-4 and TRBJ2-3, with 9 bases aligning to TRBD1. The CDR3 spans 15 residues. Germline V gene lookup returns CDR1 SGHNT and CDR2 YYREEE (reference sequence). J lost 1 base, V lost 0 bases, and 0 bases had no gene match. The CDR3 nucleotides read TGTGCCAGCAGCTTGGACAGGGGGCGCACAGATACGCAGTATTTT. This codes for CASSLDRGRTDTQYF.

The rearrangement joins TRBV15 to TRBJ1-3; D is perhaps TRBD1 (6 bases). V was pared by 3 bases and J by 1 base, with 22 bases between. Germline V gene lookup returns CDR1 LNHNV and CDR2 YYDKDF (reference sequence). The CDR3 is 19 amino acids. CDR3 residues: CATSRKRTQEGGSGNTIYF. In DNA, the CDR3 is TGTGCCACCAGCAGGAAACGGACGCAAGAAGGGGGTTCTGGAAACACCATATATTTT.

The rearrangement links TRBV6-5 to TRBJ1-2; no firm D call. The CDR3 spans 15 residues. Germline V CDR1 and CDR2: MNHEY, SVGAGI. Trimming took off 8 bases at V and 5 bases at J, with 21 bases between the two ends. CDR3 coding DNA: TGTGCCAGCTCCGCGAGGGAAGGAGGGCTTTATGGCTACACCTTC. Amino acids: CASSAREGGLYGYTF.

The rearrangement uses TRBV23-1 and TRBJ1-3; 10 bases align to TRBD1. TRBV23-1 is assigned to the ORF class and has an uncertain function. The CDR3 has 16 residues. The V segment lost 3 bases and the J segment 5 bases; nucleotides outside the gene matches: 7. The CDR3, as DNA: TGCGCCAGCAGTCAGGGGGGACAGGGGTTCAGAAACACCATATATTTT. Protein sequence: CASSQGGQGFRNTIYF.

The chain's CDR3 is CASSPDRGDTQYF. The CDR3 nucleotides read TGTGCCAGCAGCCCAGACAGGGGAGATACGCAGTATTTT. The rearrangement joins TRBV7-3 to TRBJ2-3; 8 bases fit TRBD1. The germline CDR1 and CDR2 sequences are SGHTA and FQGTGA. Trimming took 5 bases from V and 5 from J; bases not matched to a gene: 3. This CDR3 contains 13 residues.

The rearrangement joins TRBV5-1 to TRBJ1-1; the D is unclear. The CDR3 loop spans 11 amino acids. Germline V gene lookup returns CDR1 SGHRS and CDR2 YFSETQ. V shed 3 bases and J shed 3 bases, with 3 bases lying between them. CDR3 region: CASSSHTEAFF. CDR3 coding DNA: TGCGCCAGCAGCTCTCACACTGAAGCTTTCTTT.

Concerning this clone: Other DNA sequences within the sample encode an identical CDR3. The rearrangement links TRBV9 to TRBJ2-5, with D perhaps matching TRBD1 (6 bases). CDR1 SGDLS and CDR2 YYNGEE come from the germline V gene. V was clipped by 1 base and J by 5 bases, with 12 bases between them. The CDR3 consists of 14 residues. The CDR3 is CASSVSGGGETQYF. As DNA, the CDR3 is TGTGCCAGCAGCGTATCTGGGGGCGGGGAGACCCAGTACTTC.

The count of this clone is one. The J gene is TRBJ2-3, the V gene TRBV6-2 or TRBV6-3; 10 bases are a match to TRBD2. V lost 6 bases to trimming and J lost 4 bases; unmatched junction nucleotides: 7. This CDR3 spans 15 amino acids. Per germline, CDR1 MNHEY and CDR2 SVGEGT. The chain's CDR3 is CASSGAGGISDTQYF. Here the CDR3 DNA reads TGTGCCAGCAGCGGAGCGGGGGGGATATCAGATACGCAGTATTTT.

The chain links TRBV5-1 to TRBJ2-5; tentative D call: TRBD1 (6 bases). The germline CDR1 and CDR2 sequences are SGHRS and YFSETQ. The CDR3 is 14 residues long. V was shortened by 4 bases and J by 6 bases, with 16 bases between the two germline ends. CDR3 DNA sequence: TGCGCCAGCAGCCATACAGGGCTGGCTCAGACCCAGTACTTC. Translation gives CASSHTGLAQTQYF.

The chain links TRBV29-1 to TRBJ2-5; 7 nucleotides line up with TRBD1. The CDR3 totals 12 residues. V lost 7 bases, J lost 5 bases, and 7 bases stayed unmatched. In germline, CDR1 is SQVTM, CDR2 ANQGSEA. CDR3 nucleotide sequence: TGCAGCGCCGGGACAGCCTGGGAGACCCAGTACTTC. Translated, it gives CSAGTAWETQYF.

This chain links TRBV5-1 with TRBJ2-2; maybe TRBD2 (5 bases). CDR1 is SGHRS, CDR2 YFSETQ, per germline. The V gene lost 2 bases and the J gene lost 6 bases, with 14 bases spanning the gap. There are 15 residues in the CDR3. CDR3 loop: CASSFLASGSGELFF. The CDR3 region has the DNA TGCGCCAGCAGCTTTTTAGCGAGTGGGTCCGGGGAGCTGTTTTTT.